This TCR beta chain was profiled in a study of blood T cell repertoires in COVID-19. Looking at the study overall: COVID-19 samples from acute and convalescent phases originated in the United States, Italy and Spain. In each case, the material was cDNA or gDNA derived from T cells, B-cell-depleted T cells, or PBMCs.

CDR3 length: 14 residues. V was shortened by 3 bases and J by 4 bases, with 10 bases between the two germline ends. Germline CDR1 is SGHAT and CDR2 is FQNNGV. Generated by immunoSEQ multiplex PCR, the TCRdb table keeps only in-frame clones and is missing some. The table shows approximately 210,000 clones, with 85% to 95% occurring only once. This TCR derives from a man aged 30-40 years with COVID-19, enrolled during active disease. The sequenced sample was peripheral blood. The rearrangement links TRBV11-2 to TRBJ2-4, with D maybe TRBD2 (5 bases). The CDR3 region has the DNA TGTGCCAGCAGCTTGGGTAGCGAGAAAAACATTCAGTACTTC. Its translation is CASSLGSEKNIQYF. The full variable domain, its missing parts supplied by reference TRBV11-2 and TRBJ2-4, is EAGVAQSPRYKIIEKRQSVAFWCNPISGHATLYWYQQILGQGPKLLIQFQNNGVVDDSQLPKDRFSAERLKGVDSTLKIQPAKLEDSAVYLCASSLGSEKNIQYFGAGTRLSVL.